Given below is one T cell receptor (beta chain) in context. The entry originates in a study of blood T cell repertoires in COVID-19. At the level of the study: T cells, B-cell-depleted T cells, or PBMCs supplied cDNA or gDNA.

Assay used: immunoSEQ multiplex PCR; TCRdb lists only in-frame clones, some missing. The sample consists of approximately 330,000 clones, 87% of them appearing once. The CDR3 has 14 residues. V shed 5 bases, J shed 7 bases, and the junction held 5 bases outside the gene matches. The V gene's germline CDR1 is SNHLY and CDR2 FYNNEI. The chain links TRBV2 to TRBJ2-1, with TRBD2 matching 10 bases. Sequenced input: peripheral blood. This receptor was obtained from a young man with COVID-19, enrolled during active disease. The CDR3 DNA reads as TGTGCCAGCAGTAGCGGGGGGGCGAATAATGAGCAGTTCTTC. Protein sequence: CASSSGGANNEQFF.